The T cell receptor beta chain under discussion was sequenced for a study of blood T cell repertoires in COVID-19. TCRdb's copy holds only in-frame clones and misses some; the assay was immunoSEQ multiplex PCR. The repertoire includes about 160,000 clones, approximately 80% of them detected once, and roughly 13% sits in the top ten. In germline, CDR1 is SNHLY, CDR2 FYNNEI. V lost 7 bases to trimming and J lost 7 bases; unmatched junction nucleotides: 8. The CDR3 is 14 residues long. This sequence originates from a woman older than 75 with acute or convalescent COVID-19. Sequenced material: peripheral blood. The chain couples TRBV2 to TRBJ1-5, with 9 bases fitting TRBD1. The DNA of the CDR3 is TGTGCCAGCACCGAACAGGGGGCTGAGCAGCCCCAGCATTTT. Amino acid sequence: CASTEQGAEQPQHF.